Listed here are 21 T cell receptor beta chains from one sample, sequenced in a study of cytomegalovirus exposure and HLA in healthy donors. The PCR ran on 60 Vbeta and 13 Jbeta primers. Sequenced by immunoSEQ multiplex PCR; TCRdb stores in-frame clones only, minus some. This table holds roughly 220,000 clones, more than 60% found once. Material for sequencing was PBMCs. All receptors come from a man over 45 in good health and CMV-seronegative.

The table lists this clone with a count of one. The J gene is TRBJ2-3, the V gene TRBV9; 11 nucleotides line up with TRBD2. Germline assignment: CDR1 SGDLS and CDR2 YYNGEE. J was trimmed by 0 bases and V by 4 bases; bases with no gene match: 7. This CDR3 has 17 residues. The CDR3 here is CASSIMTSGVSTDTQYF. The CDR3 region has the DNA TGTGCCAGCAGCATTATGACTAGCGGGGTGAGCACAGATACGCAGTATTTT.

The gene calls are TRBV7-3 and TRBJ2-1; 7 bases line up with TRBD2. With 4 bases clipped from V and 4 bases from J, the junction kept 7 bases outside the gene matches. CDR1 is SGHTA and CDR2 is FQGTGA in the germline V gene. The CDR3 has 15 amino acids. The CDR3 bases are TGTGCCAGCAGCTCTGTCCCGGGACTATACAATGAGCAGTTCTTC. This codes for CASSSVPGLYNEQFF.

The V and J genes are TRBV25-1 and TRBJ2-1, with TRBD2 identical over 7 bases. The CDR3 has 14 amino acids. From germline, CDR1 is MGHDK and CDR2 SYGVNS. V was clipped by 4 bases and J by 9 bases; unmatched bases: 9. The CDR3 bases are TGTGCCAGCAGTGGGGGAGGGCCTTTGAGTGAGCAGTTCTTC. It encodes CASSGGGPLSEQFF. The variable domain in full, completed from reference TRBV25-1 and TRBJ2-1, reads EADIYQTPRYLVIGTGKKITLECSQTMGHDKMYWYQQDPGMELHLIHYSYGVNSTEKGDLSSESTVSRIRTEHFPLTLESARPSHTSQYLCASSGGGPLSEQFFGPGTRLTVL.

The gene calls are TRBV5-1 and TRBJ2-7, with 9 nucleotides matching TRBD2. V lost 6 bases and J lost 4; bases outside the gene matches: 5. Germline CDR1 reads SGHRS; CDR2 reads YFSETQ. This CDR3 comprises 13 residues. The CDR3 protein is CASKVAGAYEQYF. In DNA form, the CDR3 reads TGCGCCAGCAAGGTAGCGGGAGCATACGAGCAGTACTTC.

The V and J genes are TRBV12-5 and TRBJ2-2; D is unresolved. The V and J ends lost 3 bases and 3 bases respectively, with 2 bases between them. The CDR3 runs 12 residues. Germline loops: CDR1 LGHNT, CDR2 FRNRAP. The CDR3 region has the DNA TGTGCTAGTGGTTTCTACACCGGGGAGCTGTTTTTT. Translated, it gives CASGFYTGELFF.

A single count supports this clone. This chain connects TRBV9 to TRBJ1-1, with a possible D match to TRBD1 (5 bases). Germline V gene sequence: CDR1 SGDLS, CDR2 YYNGEE. V gave up 0 bases and J gave up 0 bases, with 9 bases separating them. CDR3 length equals 15 residues. The CDR3, as DNA: TGTGCCAGCAGCGTAGGGGCAGGGATGAACACTGAAGCTTTCTTT. Its protein is CASSVGAGMNTEAFF.

The chain has TRBV18 and TRBJ1-2, with D unresolved. The CDR3 contains 13 residues. V shed 2 bases and J shed 8 bases, with 12 bases lying between them. The germline V gene has CDR1 KGHSH and CDR2 LQKENI. The CDR3 DNA follows: TGTGCCAGCTCACCAAGTAGAGGGCAAGGCTACACCTTC. It codes for CASSPSRGQGYTF.

In this sample, this clone turned up a few times. The chain has TRBV29-1 and TRBJ1-2, with 7 positions matching TRBD1. The CDR3 is 13 amino acids. Germline CDR1 reads SQVTM; CDR2 reads ANQGSEA. Unmatched junction bases numbered 7, after V lost 3 bases and J lost 6 bases. CDR3 nucleotide sequence: TGCAGCGTTGATACGCCAGGGGGAAATGGCTACACCTTC. Translating gives CSVDTPGGNGYTF.

V and J are TRBV28 and TRBJ1-1; no reliable D call. Trimming removed 8 bases from V and 1 base from J, with 11 bases in between. The germline V gene has CDR1 MDHEN and CDR2 SYDVKM. The CDR3 loop spans 13 amino acids. CDR3 in amino acids: CASWEASNTEAFF. The CDR3 coding sequence is TGTGCCAGCTGGGAGGCGTCGAACACTGAAGCTTTCTTT.

This clone has a handful of counts. This chain links TRBV29-1 with TRBJ1-4; D unclear. V was pared by 6 bases and J by 2 bases, with 10 bases between. CDR1 and CDR2 from the germline V gene are SQVTM and ANQGSEA. This CDR3 is built from 13 residues. The CDR3 nucleotides read TGCAGCGTCTCCGGGATCACTAATGAAAAACTGTTTTTT. Translated: CSVSGITNEKLFF.

The genes are TRBV21-1 and TRBJ2-7; TRBD2 is the table's D call, not checked against the DNA. TRBV21-1 is an annotated pseudogene. This CDR3 spans 13 amino acids. The CDR3 loop reads CASSRGGAYEQYF. CDR3 DNA sequence: TGTGCCAGCAGCAGAGGAGGAGCCTACGAGCAGTACTTC.

This chain uses TRBV6-5 with TRBJ1-2, with 9 positions matching TRBD1. The length of the CDR3 is 14 residues. Germline loops: CDR1 MNHEY, CDR2 SVGAGI. The ends lost 4 bases at V and 4 bases at J; junction bases unmatched: 4. CDR3 in DNA: TGTGCCAGCAGTTGGTCGACAGGGGGCTATGGCTACACCTTC. Its protein is CASSWSTGGYGYTF.

J is TRBJ2-1 and V is TRBV5-6; D is uncertain. Germline V gene data show CDR1 as SGHDT and CDR2 as YYEEEE. Trimming took 2 bases from V and 10 from J, leaving 22 bases between them. This CDR3 region has 16 residues. CDR3 amino acids: CASSLRKIIPEEEQFF. As DNA, the CDR3 is TGTGCCAGCAGCTTAAGAAAAATCATCCCCGAGGAGGAGCAGTTCTTC.

The chain couples TRBV19 to TRBJ2-2; 12 bases agree with TRBD2. Trimming at V came to 4 bases and at J to 4 bases, leaving 7 bases not matched to a gene. Per germline, CDR1 LNHDA and CDR2 SQIVND (reference sequence). CDR3 length: 17 residues. The CDR3 reads CASSKTSGRKGTGELFF. CDR3 DNA: TGTGCCAGTAGTAAGACTAGCGGGAGAAAGGGCACCGGGGAGCTGTTTTTT.

This chain connects TRBV5-4 to TRBJ2-5; 8 bases line up with TRBD2. The germline V gene has CDR1 SGHNT and CDR2 YYREEE (reference sequence). The V gene end was trimmed by 0 bases and the J gene end by 1 base; junction bases not matched to a gene: 2. This CDR3 contains 15 residues. CDR3: CASSLGLALQETQYF. CDR3 bases: TGTGCCAGCAGCTTGGGACTAGCGCTCCAAGAGACCCAGTACTTC.

This rearrangement joins TRBV5-1 to TRBJ2-2; possible D gene TRBD1, 6 bases. CDR1 is SGHRS, CDR2 YFSETQ, per germline. V lost 6 bases and J 0 bases, leaving 9 bases between the germline ends. The CDR3 is 14 amino acids. The CDR3 is CASMGAANTGELFF. In DNA, the CDR3 is TGCGCCAGCATGGGGGCAGCGAACACCGGGGAGCTGTTTTTT.

The chain uses TRBV28 and TRBJ2-1; 9 bases are shared with TRBD2. From germline, CDR1 is MDHEN and CDR2 SYDVKM. V lost 4 bases, J lost 1 base, and 5 bases stayed unmatched. The CDR3 has 16 residues. CDR3 sequence: CASSSATSGSYNEQFF. CDR3 nucleotide sequence: TGTGCCAGCAGTTCAGCGACTAGCGGTTCCTACAATGAGCAGTTCTTC.

This clone was seen a handful of times. The rearrangement links TRBV28 to TRBJ2-3; TRBD2 aligns across 9 bases. This CDR3 is built from 16 residues. Germline V CDR1 and CDR2: MDHEN, SYDVKM. After removal of 6 bases from V and 1 base from J, the junction contained 8 bases not matched to a gene. CDR3 in amino acids: CASSKGTSLRTDTQYF. CDR3 coding DNA: TGTGCCAGCAGCAAAGGGACTAGCCTACGCACAGATACGCAGTATTTT.

The CDR3 reads CASRRQGVVGYTF. The CDR3 bases are TGTGCCAGCAGACGACAGGGAGTTGTTGGCTACACCTTC. This chain uses TRBV11-2 with TRBJ1-2; the match to TRBD1 covers 7 bases. V lost 6 bases to trimming and J lost 7 bases; unmatched junction nucleotides: 8. The germline V gene has CDR1 SGHAT and CDR2 FQNNGV. The CDR3 length is 13 residues.

V usage is TRBV28 and J usage is TRBJ2-7, with a possible D match to TRBD2 (5 bases). Germline V CDR1 and CDR2: MDHEN, SYDVKM. The V end lost 6 bases, the J end lost 0 bases, and 6 bases lay between the germline ends. The CDR3 contains 12 residues. The chain's CDR3 is CASRADSYEQYF. The CDR3 bases are TGTGCCAGCAGAGCGGACTCCTACGAGCAGTACTTC.

The chain has TRBV18 and TRBJ2-7, with no clear D. This CDR3 region has 13 residues. The germline CDR1 and CDR2 sequences are KGHSH and LQKENI. V was cut by 3 bases and J by 4 bases, with 10 bases left in between. The CDR3 region has the DNA TGTGCCAGCTCACCCCTCGGCGGTTACGAGCAGTACTTC. This translates into CASSPLGGYEQYF.